Given below is one T cell receptor beta chain in context. The antigen is not known. TCRdb re-derived calls from the reads in MiXCR, one entry per CDR3 protein. Of hundreds of thousands of distinct CDR3 sequences in the sample, approximately 30% were seen once. This entry comes from a study of T cell repertoires in cytomegalovirus infection. Study at large: Recently identified HLA-C-restricted and well-studied HLA-B-restricted CMV epitopes were used. Through public TCR beta signatures, both CMV infection and matching HLA type were indicated. Study-wide findings and caveats: Ex vivo responses were dominated by HLA-C-restricted CMV-specific TCR beta clonotypes. People with CMV and the relevant HLA were identified by cumulative public TCR beta family frequency.

CDR1 and CDR2 from the germline V gene are SGHVT and SQSDAQ. CDR3 length: 16 amino acids. V lost 5 bases and J lost 12, with 26 bases in between. The clonotype originates from a human donor in good health (CMV status not recorded). Some clones in this sample may be carry-over from other donors' samples. This chain uses TRBV7-4 with TRBJ2-1; D is unclear. Sequencing used cultured CD8+ T cells from PBMCs, obtained from culture after CMV antigen stimulation. For the CDR3, the DNA is TGTGCCAGCAGCCGCGAAATTGCAGGAGCAAGAGGTGGGCAGTTCTTC. This sequence encodes CASSREIAGARGGQFF.